A selection of T cell receptor beta chains follows, all from one sample in a study of shared clonotypes between healthy human individuals. Data came from immunoSEQ multiplex PCR; TCRdb stores just in-frame clones and leaves some out. Of roughly 2.1 million clones listed, just over 90% are singletons. The sample taken for sequencing was naive CD8+ T cells from PBMCs. These receptors were collected from a man aged 18 to 30 in good health. Some clones in this sample may be carry-over from other donors' samples. CDR3s include the opening cysteine and the closing phenylalanine or tryptophan. A D gene is named only where the DNA matches it firmly. Clone size is not always given. Where it is, it says once, few, many or a class for expanded clones.

V: TRBV27; J: TRBJ2-7; size: .; D: .; CDR3: CASSPTEGVLYEQYF; DNA: TGTGCCAGCAGTCCAACCGAGGGGGTCTTATACGAGCAGTACTTC
V: TRBV28; J: TRBJ1-1; size: .; D: TRBD1; CDR3: CASSQTGGWGTEAFF; DNA: TGTGCCAGCAGTCAAACAGGGGGCTGGGGCACTGAAGCTTTCTTT
V: TRBV2; J: TRBJ2-3; size: .; D: TRBD2; CDR3: CAITGLAGGTDTQYF; DNA: TGTGCCATTACGGGACTAGCGGGAGGCACAGATACGCAGTATTTT
V: TRBV29-1; J: TRBJ2-7; size: .; D: .; CDR3: CSVAGIYEQYF; DNA: TGCAGCGTTGCCGGGATCTACGAGCAGTACTTC
V: TRBV10-3; J: TRBJ2-1; size: .; D: TRBD2; CDR3: CAISEVAGGPNEQFF; DNA: TGTGCCATCAGTGAAGTAGCGGGAGGGCCCAATGAGCAGTTCTTC
V: TRBV19; J: TRBJ2-7; size: .; D: TRBD1; CDR3: CASRETGVGYEQYF; DNA: TGTGCCAGTAGGGAGACAGGGGTTGGCTACGAGCAGTACTTC
V: TRBV10-3; J: TRBJ2-7; size: .; D: TRBD2; CDR3: CAISDLRLASKEQYF; DNA: TGTGCCATCAGTGACCTTCGACTAGCGTCTAAGGAGCAGTACTTC
V: TRBV27; J: TRBJ2-2; size: .; D: TRBD1; CDR3: CASSLRDRIAGELFF; DNA: TGTGCCAGCAGTCTCCGGGACAGAATCGCCGGGGAGCTGTTTTTT
V: TRBV6-5; J: TRBJ2-3; size: .; D: .; CDR3: CASSYSQSTDTQYF; DNA: TGTGCCAGCAGTTACTCTCAGAGCACAGATACGCAGTATTTT
V: TRBV28; J: TRBJ2-3; size: .; D: .; CDR3: CASGTLGTDTQYF; DNA: TGTGCCAGCGGGACCTTAGGCACAGATACGCAGTATTTT
V: TRBV9; J: TRBJ2-2; size: few; D: .; CDR3: CASSLGGTGELFF; DNA: TGTGCCAGCAGCCTCGGAGGAACCGGGGAGCTGTTTTTT
V: TRBV11-2; J: TRBJ2-1; size: .; D: .; CDR3: CASSFGGLLMDEQFF; DNA: TGTGCCAGCAGCTTCGGAGGGCTATTAATGGATGAGCAGTTCTTC
V: TRBV27; J: TRBJ1-5; size: .; D: .; CDR3: CASSPLLDNQPQHF; DNA: TGTGCCAGCAGTCCTCTCCTTGACAATCAGCCCCAGCATTTT
V: TRBV28; J: TRBJ1-2; size: .; D: .; CDR3: CASSSRTGREGYTF; DNA: TGTGCCAGCAGTTCGCGAACAGGACGGGAAGGCTACACCTTC
V: TRBV19; J: TRBJ1-5; size: .; D: .; CDR3: CASSISGNQPQHF; DNA: TGTGCCAGTAGTATAAGCGGCAATCAGCCCCAGCATTTT
V: TRBV7-8; J: TRBJ2-1; size: .; D: TRBD2; CDR3: CASSLASAGERSNEQFF; DNA: TGTGCCAGCAGCTTAGCCAGCGCGGGGGAGCGGAGCAATGAGCAGTTCTTC
V: TRBV9; J: TRBJ1-4; size: .; D: .; CDR3: CASSGVPNEKLFF; DNA: TGTGCCAGCAGCGGGGTCCCTAATGAAAAACTGTTTTTT
V: TRBV7-9; J: TRBJ2-7; size: .; D: TRBD2; CDR3: CASSHPTSGGAYEQYF; DNA: TGTGCCAGCAGCCACCCCACTAGCGGAGGCGCGTACGAGCAGTACTTC
V: TRBV10-2; J: TRBJ2-7; size: .; D: TRBD2; CDR3: CASSEYKRELNEQYF; DNA: TGCGCCAGCAGTGAGTACAAGCGGGAGCTCAACGAGCAGTACTTC
V: TRBV27; J: TRBJ2-7; size: .; D: .; CDR3: CASSLSRTYEQYF; DNA: TGTGCCAGCAGTTTATCGCGCACGTACGAGCAGTACTTC
V: TRBV5-6; J: TRBJ2-5; size: .; D: .; CDR3: CASSRGGLGRRWETQYF; DNA: TGTGCCAGCAGCCGAGGGGGTCTAGGGCGCCGTTGGGAGACCCAGTACTTC
V: TRBV11-2; J: TRBJ1-2; size: .; D: .; CDR3: CASSLDRAGRGYTF; DNA: TGTGCCAGCAGCTTAGATCGGGCAGGCCGGGGCTACACCTTC
V: TRBV6-1; J: TRBJ1-2; size: .; D: .; CDR3: CASSEAGGRPPYGYTF; DNA: TGTGCCAGCAGTGAAGCAGGCGGACGGCCTCCATATGGCTACACCTTC
V: TRBV5-4; J: TRBJ1-2; size: once; D: TRBD1; CDR3: CASSLVAGGRANYGYTF; DNA: TGTGCCAGCAGCTTGGTGGCAGGGGGCCGAGCTAACTATGGCTACACCTTC
V: TRBV7-3; J: TRBJ2-1; size: .; D: .; CDR3: CASSYSGYNEQFF; DNA: TGTGCCAGCAGCTATTCGGGCTACAATGAGCAGTTCTTC
V: TRBV7-6; J: TRBJ2-1; size: .; D: TRBD2; CDR3: CASSSPGTIHEQFF; DNA: TGTGCCAGCAGCTCCCCAGGGACTATACATGAGCAGTTCTTC
V: TRBV9; J: TRBJ1-2; size: .; D: TRBD1; CDR3: CASSSGTGGALGSGYTF; DNA: TGTGCCAGCAGCTCCGGGACAGGGGGCGCCTTAGGCTCTGGCTACACCTTC
V: TRBV13; J: TRBJ2-5; size: .; D: TRBD2; CDR3: CASSGGEETQYF; DNA: TGTGCCTCGTCCGGGGGGGAAGAGACCCAGTACTTC
V: TRBV9; J: TRBJ2-7; size: once; D: TRBD1; CDR3: CASSAPDRGPHEQYF; DNA: TGTGCCAGCAGCGCTCCGGACAGGGGGCCCCACGAGCAGTACTTC
V: TRBV6-5; J: TRBJ2-1; size: .; D: TRBD1; CDR3: CASSLRQGTYNEQFF; DNA: TGTGCCAGCAGTCTTCGACAGGGAACCTACAATGAGCAGTTCTTC
V: TRBV9; J: TRBJ2-1; size: .; D: .; CDR3: CASSVTSRQSSYNEQFF; DNA: TGTGCCAGCAGCGTCACTTCCAGACAGAGCTCCTACAATGAGCAGTTCTTC
V: TRBV4-1; J: TRBJ2-3; size: .; D: .; CDR3: CASSQDGSTDTQYF; DNA: TGCGCCAGCAGCCAAGATGGGAGCACAGATACGCAGTATTTT
V: TRBV4-2; J: TRBJ1-2; size: .; D: .; CDR3: CASSPAPGGSNYGYTF; DNA: TGTGCCAGCAGCCCCGCCCCGGGAGGATCTAACTATGGCTACACCTTC
V: TRBV7-6; J: TRBJ1-5; size: .; D: .; CDR3: CASSLGRVSNQPQHF; DNA: TGTGCCAGCAGCTTAGGCAGGGTTAGCAATCAGCCCCAGCATTTT
V: TRBV27; J: TRBJ2-1; size: .; D: TRBD2; CDR3: CASRGLAATNEQFF; DNA: TGTGCCAGCAGGGGACTAGCGGCCACCAATGAGCAGTTCTTC
V: TRBV7-2; J: TRBJ2-5; size: .; D: .; CDR3: CASSLAWGAPWETQYF; DNA: TGTGCCAGCAGCTTAGCCTGGGGAGCCCCGTGGGAGACCCAGTACTTC
V: TRBV27; J: TRBJ2-7; size: .; D: .; CDR3: CASRGSYEQYF; DNA: TGTGCCAGCAGAGGCTCCTACGAGCAGTACTTC
V: TRBV19; J: TRBJ1-1; size: .; D: TRBD1; CDR3: CASSILDRVRGNTEAFF; DNA: TGTGCCAGTAGTATTTTGGACAGGGTACGAGGGAACACTGAAGCTTTCTTT
V: TRBV9; J: TRBJ2-7; size: .; D: .; CDR3: CASSEGDSYEQYF; DNA: TGTGCCAGCAGCGAGGGCGACTCCTACGAGCAGTACTTC
V: TRBV28; J: TRBJ2-2; size: .; D: .; CDR3: CAAGGRDTGELFF; DNA: TGTGCCGCCGGGGGAAGGGACACCGGGGAGCTGTTTTTT
V: TRBV6-1; J: TRBJ2-1; size: .; D: .; CDR3: CASSEALGTRGPYNEQFF; DNA: TGTGCCAGCAGTGAAGCGCTAGGTACAAGGGGCCCCTACAATGAGCAGTTCTTC
V: TRBV9; J: TRBJ1-1; size: .; D: .; CDR3: CASSVAATGEAFF; DNA: TGTGCCAGCAGCGTAGCCGCCACGGGGGAAGCTTTCTTT
V: TRBV7-8; J: TRBJ2-7; size: .; D: TRBD2; CDR3: CASSSVGGRVLNEQYF; DNA: TGTGCCAGCAGCTCAGTTGGCGGGAGGGTTCTCAACGAGCAGTACTTC
V: TRBV9; J: TRBJ2-3; size: .; D: TRBD2; CDR3: CASSVGGGLGLVADTQYF; DNA: TGTGCCAGCAGCGTAGGTGGGGGCTTGGGACTAGTAGCTGATACGCAGTATTTT
V: TRBV27; J: TRBJ2-7; size: .; D: .; CDR3: CASSIRVAYEQYF; DNA: TGTGCCAGCAGTATCAGAGTCGCCTACGAGCAGTACTTC
V: TRBV28; J: TRBJ2-1; size: .; D: .; CDR3: CASTRSSYNEQFF; DNA: TGTGCCAGCACCAGGAGCTCCTACAATGAGCAGTTCTTC
V: TRBV7-3; J: TRBJ2-3; size: few; D: TRBD1; CDR3: CASSWGQGPTDTQYF; DNA: TGTGCCAGCAGCTGGGGACAGGGGCCCACAGATACGCAGTATTTT
V: TRBV5-1; J: TRBJ1-1; size: .; D: .; CDR3: CASSFTDTEAFF; DNA: TGCGCCAGCAGCTTTACGGACACTGAAGCTTTCTTT
V: TRBV5-6; J: TRBJ1-5; size: .; D: .; CDR3: CASSLGPANSNQPQHF; DNA: TGTGCCAGCAGCTTGGGGCCGGCTAATAGCAATCAGCCCCAGCATTTT